This note documents a single TCR beta chain sequence. Its target is not known. TCRdb's table, derived via immunoSEQ multiplex PCR, lists solely in-frame clones and lacks some. This sample has some 56,000 clones, with 86% found just once. This entry comes from a study of T cells in localized non-small cell lung cancer. Study observations and caveats: Compared with tumor, uninvolved adjacent lung displayed greater T cell clonality, ranking highest overall. Out of the top 100 tumor clones, a median around 57 were seen in adjacent lung.

V gave up 3 bases and J gave up 4 bases; unmatched junction bases: 8. Germline lookup yields CDR1 MNHEY and CDR2 SVGAGI. The CDR3 totals 15 residues. The clonotype comes from a woman aged 35-75 years with stage I lung adenocarcinoma. The material sequenced was peripheral blood, taken before any cancer treatment. The chain carries TRBV6-5 and TRBJ1-2, with 7 bases matching TRBD1. In nucleotides, the CDR3 is TGTGCCAGCAGTTATACCGCCGGGACAGTCTATGGCTACACCTTC. Its protein product is CASSYTAGTVYGYTF.